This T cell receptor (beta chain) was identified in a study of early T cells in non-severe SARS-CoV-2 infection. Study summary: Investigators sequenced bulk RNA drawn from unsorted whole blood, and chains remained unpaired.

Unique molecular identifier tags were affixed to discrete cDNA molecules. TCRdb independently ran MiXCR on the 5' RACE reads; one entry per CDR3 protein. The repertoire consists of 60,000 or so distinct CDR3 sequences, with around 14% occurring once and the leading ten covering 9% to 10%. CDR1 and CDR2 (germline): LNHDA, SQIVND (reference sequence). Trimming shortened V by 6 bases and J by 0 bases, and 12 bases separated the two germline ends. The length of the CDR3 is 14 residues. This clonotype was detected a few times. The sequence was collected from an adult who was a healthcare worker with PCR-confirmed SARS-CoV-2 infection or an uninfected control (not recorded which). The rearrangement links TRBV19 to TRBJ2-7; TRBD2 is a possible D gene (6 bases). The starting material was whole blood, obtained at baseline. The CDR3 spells CASRVRGSSYEQYF. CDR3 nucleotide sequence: TGTGCCAGTAGAGTACGGGGGTCCTCCTACGAGCAGTACTTC.